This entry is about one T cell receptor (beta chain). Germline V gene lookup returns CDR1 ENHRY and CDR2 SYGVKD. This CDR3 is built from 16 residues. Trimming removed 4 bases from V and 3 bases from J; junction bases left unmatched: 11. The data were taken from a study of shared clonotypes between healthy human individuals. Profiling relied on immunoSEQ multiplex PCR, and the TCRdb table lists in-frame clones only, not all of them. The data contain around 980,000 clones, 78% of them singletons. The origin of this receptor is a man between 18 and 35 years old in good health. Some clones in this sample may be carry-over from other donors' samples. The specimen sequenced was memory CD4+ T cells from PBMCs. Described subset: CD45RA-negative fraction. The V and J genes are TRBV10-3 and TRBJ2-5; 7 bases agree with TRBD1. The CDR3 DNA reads TGTGCCATCAGTGGGGTCCACTTTGACAGGGAAGAGACCCAGTACTTC. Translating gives CAISGVHFDREETQYF.